This T cell receptor beta chain was recorded in a study of post-analysis software for immune sequencing data. Overall study context: Included among the disease courses, which were recorded for the cohort, were relapsing-remitting, secondary progressive and progressive-relapsing multiple sclerosis.

Study findings and constraints: Samples from one preparation batch, clustered by F measure, grouped strongly together. When patients were compared with controls, five TRBV segments were more frequent, TRBV5-6, TRBV5-1 and TRBV20-1 among them.

CDR1 MNHEY and CDR2 SVGAGI come from the germline V gene. The length of the CDR3 is 16 residues. Trimming stripped 2 bases from V and 4 bases from J, with 17 bases between. A remark on this clonotype: Its antigen is undetermined.

Each TCR beta cDNA library carried unique molecular identifiers. The source material, roughly 0.9 to 11 million T cells, gave rise to 500,000 or so cDNA molecules. Each CDR3 protein gets one entry after TCRdb re-called the PCR reads with MiXCR. The sample contains some 690,000 distinct CDR3 sequences, just under 30% of which appear only once. The sample taken for sequencing was blood. The sequence derives from a girl under 18 with multiple sclerosis. The gene calls are TRBV6-5 and TRBJ1-2, with a possible D match to TRBD1 (5 bases). CDR3 in DNA: TGTGCCAGCAGTTACCTCGGGGCAGGGAGGTTCTATGGCTACACCTTC. Translated, it gives CASSYLGAGRFYGYTF.